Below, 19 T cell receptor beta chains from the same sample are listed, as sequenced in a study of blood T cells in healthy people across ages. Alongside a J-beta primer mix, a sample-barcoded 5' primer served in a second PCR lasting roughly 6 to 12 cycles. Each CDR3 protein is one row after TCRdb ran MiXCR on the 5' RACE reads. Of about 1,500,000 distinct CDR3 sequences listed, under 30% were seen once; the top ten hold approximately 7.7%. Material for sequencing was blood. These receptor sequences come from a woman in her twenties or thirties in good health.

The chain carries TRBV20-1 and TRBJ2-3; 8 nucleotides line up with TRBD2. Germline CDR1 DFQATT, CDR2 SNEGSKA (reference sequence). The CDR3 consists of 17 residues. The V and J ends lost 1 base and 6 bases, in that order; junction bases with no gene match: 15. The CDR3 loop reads CSARGALLAANQDTQYF. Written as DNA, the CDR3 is TGCAGTGCTAGAGGAGCATTACTAGCGGCGAACCAGGATACGCAGTATTTT.

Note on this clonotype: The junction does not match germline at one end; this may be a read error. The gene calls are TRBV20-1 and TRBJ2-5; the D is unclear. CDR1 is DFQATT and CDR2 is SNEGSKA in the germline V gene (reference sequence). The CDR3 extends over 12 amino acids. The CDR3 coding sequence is TGCAGTGCCACTTTTCAGAGAGAGATCCAGTACTTC. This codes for CSATFQREIQYF.

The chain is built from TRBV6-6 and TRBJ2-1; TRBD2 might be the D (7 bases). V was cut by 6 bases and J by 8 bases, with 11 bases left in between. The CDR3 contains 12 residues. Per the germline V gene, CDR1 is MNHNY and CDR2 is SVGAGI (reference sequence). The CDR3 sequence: CASSGGPDEQFF. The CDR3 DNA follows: TGTGCCAGCAGCGGGGGGCCCGATGAGCAGTTCTTC.

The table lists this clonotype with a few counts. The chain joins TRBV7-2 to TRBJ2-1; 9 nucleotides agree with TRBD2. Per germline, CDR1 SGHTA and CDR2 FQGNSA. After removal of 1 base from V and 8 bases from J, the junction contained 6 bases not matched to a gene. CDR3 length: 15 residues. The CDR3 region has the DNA TGTGCCAGCAGCTTAGAGGGGACTAGCCCCCATGAGCAGTTCTTC. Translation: CASSLEGTSPHEQFF.

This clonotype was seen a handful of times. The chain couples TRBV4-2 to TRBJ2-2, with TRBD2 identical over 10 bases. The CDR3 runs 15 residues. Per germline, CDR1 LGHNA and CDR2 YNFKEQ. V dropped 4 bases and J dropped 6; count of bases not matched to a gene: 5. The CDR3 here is CASSRERGGPGELFF. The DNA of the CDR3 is TGTGCCAGCAGCCGGGAGCGGGGGGGCCCCGGGGAGCTGTTTTTT.

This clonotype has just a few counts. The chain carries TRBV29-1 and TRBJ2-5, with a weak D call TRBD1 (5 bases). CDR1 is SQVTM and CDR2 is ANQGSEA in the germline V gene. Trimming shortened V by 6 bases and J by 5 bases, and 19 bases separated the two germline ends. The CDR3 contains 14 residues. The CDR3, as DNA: TGCAGCGTCCAAGGGTCAGGGCGTTGGGAGACCCAGTACTTC. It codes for CSVQGSGRWETQYF.

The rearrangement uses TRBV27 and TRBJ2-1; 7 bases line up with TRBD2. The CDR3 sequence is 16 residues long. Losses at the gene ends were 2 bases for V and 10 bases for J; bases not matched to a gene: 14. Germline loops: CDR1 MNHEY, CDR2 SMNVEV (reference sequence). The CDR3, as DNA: TGTGCCAGCAGTTTAGGGAGGATGGGGGGGGATTGGGAGCAGTTCTTC. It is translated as CASSLGRMGGDWEQFF.

The CDR3: CASRRGGTHNEQFF. The CDR3 DNA reads TGTGCCAGCAGACGGGGGGGCACCCACAATGAGCAGTTCTTC. The V and J genes are TRBV2 and TRBJ2-1, with TRBD2 matching over 8 bases. The CDR3 runs 14 residues. With 6 bases clipped from V and 5 bases from J, the junction kept 6 bases outside the gene matches. CDR1 and CDR2 from the germline V gene are SNHLY and FYNNEI. Based on the CDR3 plus reference TRBV2 and TRBJ2-1, the full variable domain is EPEVTQTPSHQVTQMGQEVILRCVPISNHLYFYWYRQILGQKVEFLVSFYNNEISEKSEIFDDQFSVERPDGSNFTLKIRSTKLEDSAMYFCASRRGGTHNEQFFGPGTRLTVL.

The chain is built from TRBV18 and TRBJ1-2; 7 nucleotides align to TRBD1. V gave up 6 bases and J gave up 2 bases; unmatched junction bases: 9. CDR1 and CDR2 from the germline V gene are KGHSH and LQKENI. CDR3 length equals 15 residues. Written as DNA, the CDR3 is TGTGCCAGCTCGTCCGGGACAGATAAAAACTATGGCTACACCTTC. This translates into CASSSGTDKNYGYTF.

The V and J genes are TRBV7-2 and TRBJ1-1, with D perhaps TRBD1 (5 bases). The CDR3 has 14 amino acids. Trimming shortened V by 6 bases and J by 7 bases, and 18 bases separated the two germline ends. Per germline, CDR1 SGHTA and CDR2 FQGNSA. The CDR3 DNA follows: TGTGCCAGCAGTTACAGGAGGCAAGATATTGAAGCTTTCTTT. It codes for CASSYRRQDIEAFF.

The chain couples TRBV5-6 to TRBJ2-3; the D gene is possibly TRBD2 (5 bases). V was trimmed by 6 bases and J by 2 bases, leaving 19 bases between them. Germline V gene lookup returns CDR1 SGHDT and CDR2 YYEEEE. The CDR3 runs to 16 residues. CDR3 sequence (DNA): TGTGCCAGCACCCTGGAGGCGGGTCGCCCCACAGATACGCAGTATTTT. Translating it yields CASTLEAGRPTDTQYF.

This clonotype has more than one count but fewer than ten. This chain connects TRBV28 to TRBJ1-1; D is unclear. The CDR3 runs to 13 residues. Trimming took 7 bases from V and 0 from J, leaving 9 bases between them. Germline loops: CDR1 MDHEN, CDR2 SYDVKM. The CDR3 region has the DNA TGTGCCAGCAACCCGACGGTGAACACTGAAGCTTTCTTT. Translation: CASNPTVNTEAFF.

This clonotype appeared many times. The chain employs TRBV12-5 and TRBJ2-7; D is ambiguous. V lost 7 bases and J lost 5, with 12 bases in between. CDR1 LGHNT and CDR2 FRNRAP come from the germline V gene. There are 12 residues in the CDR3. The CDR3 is CASASGWHEQYF. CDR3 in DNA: TGTGCTAGTGCCTCCGGGTGGCACGAGCAGTACTTC.

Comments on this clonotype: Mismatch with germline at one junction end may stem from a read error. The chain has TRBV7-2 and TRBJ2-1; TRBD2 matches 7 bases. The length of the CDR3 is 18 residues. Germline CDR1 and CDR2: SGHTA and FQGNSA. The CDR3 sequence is CAGSPSGRGSGTDNEQFF. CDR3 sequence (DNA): TGTGCCGGCAGCCCCAGCGGGCGGGGGAGTGGAACCGACAATGAGCAGTTCTTC.

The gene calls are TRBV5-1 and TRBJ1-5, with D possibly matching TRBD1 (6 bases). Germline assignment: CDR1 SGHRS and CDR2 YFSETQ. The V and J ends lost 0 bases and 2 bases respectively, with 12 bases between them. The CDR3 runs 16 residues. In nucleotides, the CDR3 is TGCGCCAGCAGCTTGGAACCGGGACACGGCAATCAGCCCCAGCATTTT. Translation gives CASSLEPGHGNQPQHF.

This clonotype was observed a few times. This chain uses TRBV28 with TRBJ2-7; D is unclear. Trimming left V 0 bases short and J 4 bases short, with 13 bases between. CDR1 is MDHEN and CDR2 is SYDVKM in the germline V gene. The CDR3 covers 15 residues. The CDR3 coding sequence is TGTGCCAGCAGTTTATGGGCCCAACGTCTTTACGAGCAGTACTTC. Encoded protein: CASSLWAQRLYEQYF.

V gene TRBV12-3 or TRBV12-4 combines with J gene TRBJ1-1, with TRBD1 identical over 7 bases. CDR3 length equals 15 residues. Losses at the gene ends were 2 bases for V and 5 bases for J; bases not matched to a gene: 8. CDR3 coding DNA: TGTGCCAGCAGTTTAAATCCGAGACAGGGAACTGAAGCTTTCTTT. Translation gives CASSLNPRQGTEAFF.

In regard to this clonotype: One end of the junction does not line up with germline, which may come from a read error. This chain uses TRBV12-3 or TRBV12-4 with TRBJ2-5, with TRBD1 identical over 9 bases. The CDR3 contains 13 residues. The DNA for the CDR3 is TGTGCCAACAGTTTACGACAGGGGGGGACCCAGTACTTC. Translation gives CANSLRQGGTQYF.

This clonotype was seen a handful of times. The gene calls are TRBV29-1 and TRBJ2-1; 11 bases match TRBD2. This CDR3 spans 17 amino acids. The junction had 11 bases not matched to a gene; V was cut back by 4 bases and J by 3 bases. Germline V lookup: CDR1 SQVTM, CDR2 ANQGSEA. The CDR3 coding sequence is TGCAGCGTTGTCCCGGAGGGACTAGCGGAGTACTACAATGAGCAGTTCTTC. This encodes CSVVPEGLAEYYNEQFF.